This TCR beta chain was recovered during a study of T-cell reconstitution after alpha-beta-depleted transplantation in children. The ends were cut back, 5 bases at V and 5 bases at J, with 10 bases in the middle. From germline, CDR1 is SGHTA and CDR2 FQGNSA. The CDR3 length is 13 residues. Study-wide findings and caveats: It was surviving recipient T cells and thymic progenitors that gave some patients high TCRbeta diversity at day 60.

Concerning this clonotype: What it binds is not known.

The library targeted TCRbeta and was prepared with unique molecular identifiers. In TCRdb, the PCR reads were re-called with MiXCR into one record per CDR3 protein. This sample carries about a million distinct CDR3 sequences, under 30% of them seen once, and the ten largest clones take roughly 31%. Here the sequenced sample was PBMCs, mostly from graft donor cells, taken 360 days after TCRalphabeta/CD19-depleted stem cell transplant. The chain combines TRBV7-2 with TRBJ2-1; D may be TRBD2 (6 bases). The sequence came from a boy under three years old who had a stem cell transplant for SCID, so the T cells may come from the graft donor. The CDR3 DNA sequence: TGTGCCAGCAGCCGGGACTTTGACAATGAGCAGTTCTTC. Its protein is CASSRDFDNEQFF.